The present entry profiles one TCR beta chain with its context. The assay was immunoSEQ multiplex PCR, and TCRdb's table has in-frame clones only and misses some. Among roughly 400,000 clones, 70% to 90% were seen once, and the ten largest hold approximately 1.3%. CDR3 length: 13 amino acids. In germline, CDR1 is SGHVS, CDR2 FQNEAQ. V shed 4 bases, J shed 7 bases, and the junction held 4 bases outside the gene matches. This sample was taken from a study of blood T cell repertoires in COVID-19. The J gene is TRBJ2-1, the V gene TRBV7-8; 7 nucleotides line up with TRBD1. What was sequenced was PBMCs or T cells enriched from blood (not recorded which). The sequence came from a woman younger than 35 who had been exposed to COVID-19. CDR3 sequence: CASSSGTVNEQFF. The DNA for the CDR3 is TGTGCCAGCAGCTCCGGGACAGTGAATGAGCAGTTCTTC.